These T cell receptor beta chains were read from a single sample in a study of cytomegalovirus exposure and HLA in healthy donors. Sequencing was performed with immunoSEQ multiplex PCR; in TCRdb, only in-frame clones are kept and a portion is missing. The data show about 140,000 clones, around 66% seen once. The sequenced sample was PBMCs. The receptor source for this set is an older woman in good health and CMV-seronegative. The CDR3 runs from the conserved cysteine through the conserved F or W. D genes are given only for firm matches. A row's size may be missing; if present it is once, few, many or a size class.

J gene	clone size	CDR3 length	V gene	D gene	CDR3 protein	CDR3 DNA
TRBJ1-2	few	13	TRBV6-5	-	CAVRREANYGYTF	TGTGCCGTGAGACGGGAAGCTAACTATGGCTACACCTTC
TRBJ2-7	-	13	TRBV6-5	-	CASSGSSSYEQYF	TGTGCCAGCAGTGGGAGTAGCTCCTACGAGCAGTACTTC
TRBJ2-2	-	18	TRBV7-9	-	CASSFPPWGRASSGELFF	TGTGCCAGCAGCTTTCCCCCTTGGGGCAGAGCATCTTCCGGGGAGCTGTTTTTT
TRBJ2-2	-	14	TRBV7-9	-	CASSGGTNTGELFF	TGTGCCAGCAGCGGGGGGACGAACACCGGGGAGCTGTTTTTT
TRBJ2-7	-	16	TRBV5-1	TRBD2	CASSLRLAGDSYEQYF	TGCGCCAGCAGCTTGAGATTGGCGGGAGACTCCTACGAGCAGTACTTC
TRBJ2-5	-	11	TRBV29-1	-	CSVEVSGSQYF	TGCAGCGTTGAAGTCTCGGGTAGCCAGTACTTC
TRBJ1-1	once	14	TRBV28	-	CASSQHPQGSEAFF	TGTGCCAGCAGCCAACACCCACAGGGCTCCGAAGCTTTCTTT
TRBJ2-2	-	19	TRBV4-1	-	CASSQDPNRQVPNTGELFF	TGCGCCAGCAGCCAAGATCCGAACCGACAGGTCCCAAACACCGGGGAGCTGTTTTTT
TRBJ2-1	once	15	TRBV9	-	CASCLGSNPRNEQFF	TGTGCCAGCTGCCTCGGTTCCAACCCGAGGAATGAGCAGTTCTTC
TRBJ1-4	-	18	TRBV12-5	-	CARDDGGGGLTTNEKLFF	TGTGCTAGGGACGATGGAGGTGGGGGACTCACAACTAATGAAAAACTGTTTTTT
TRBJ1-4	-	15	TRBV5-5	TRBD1	CASSMTGQGAEKLFF	TGTGCCAGCAGCATGACGGGACAGGGGGCCGAAAAACTGTTTTTT
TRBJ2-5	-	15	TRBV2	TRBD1	CASSELTGATETQYF	TGTGCCAGCAGTGAGCTGACAGGGGCTACGGAGACCCAGTACTTC
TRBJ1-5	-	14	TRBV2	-	CASSDYLSNQPQHF	TGTGCCAGCAGTGACTACCTTAGCAATCAGCCCCAGCATTTT
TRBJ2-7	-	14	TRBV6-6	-	CASSYSGSSYEQYF	TGTGCCAGCAGTTATAGCGGTAGCTCCTACGAGCAGTACTTC
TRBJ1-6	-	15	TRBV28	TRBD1	CASSLGQGLSSPLHF	TGTGCCAGCAGTTTGGGACAGGGTTTGTCTTCACCCCTCCACTTT